This is a list of T cell receptor beta chains from one sample in a study of cytotoxic CD8 clonotypes in ibrutinib-treated CLL. Assay used: immunoSEQ multiplex PCR; TCRdb lists only in-frame clones, some missing. The sample lists 150,000 or so clones, about 79% occurring once. The sample in question was PBMCs, obtained after 12 months of ibrutinib treatment. These receptors were taken from a human donor with chronic lymphocytic leukemia. Each CDR3 is given with its conserved first and last residue. D genes are given only for firm matches. Only some rows state a clone size, as once, few, many or a class for expanded clones.

j_call cdr3_length v_call d_call clone_size cdr3_aa cdr3_nt
TRBJ2-1 12 TRBV28 - - CASSSMSNEQFF TGTGCCAGCAGTAGCATGAGCAATGAGCAGTTCTTC
TRBJ1-2 14 TRBV28 - - CASSNGPVDYGYTF TGTGCCAGCAGTAACGGCCCGGTGGACTATGGCTACACCTTC
TRBJ2-1 15 TRBV6-1 - - CASVPSGGGNNEQFF TGTGCCAGTGTACCTAGCGGAGGGGGGAACAATGAGCAGTTCTTC
TRBJ2-2 13 TRBV9 - - CASSVGGSGELFF TGTGCCAGCAGCGTAGGAGGGTCCGGGGAGCTGTTTTTT
TRBJ2-7 11 TRBV23-1 - - CASSQVAGIPF TGCGCCAGCAGTCAGGTTGCGGGAATCCCCTTC
TRBJ1-4 12 TRBV4-3 - - CASSQLGEKLFF TGCGCCAGCAGCCAGTTGGGTGAAAAACTGTTTTTT
TRBJ1-5 13 TRBV6-1 - - CASSGIENQPQHF TGTGCCAGCAGTGGCATTGAGAATCAGCCCCAGCATTTT
TRBJ2-1 16 TRBV27 TRBD2 - CASSLSTSGSLNEQFF TGTGCCAGCAGTTTATCTACTAGCGGGAGTTTGAATGAGCAGTTCTTC
TRBJ1-1 11 TRBV29-1 - once CSVDRNTEAFF TGCAGCGTTGACAGGAACACTGAAGCTTTCTTT
TRBJ2-1 13 TRBV7-9 - few CASSPGIHNEQFF TGTGCCAGCAGCCCCGGGATCCACAATGAGCAGTTCTTC
TRBJ2-7 17 TRBV7-2 TRBD1 once CASSRTARTGKGYEQYF TGTGCCAGCAGCCGAACTGCTCGGACAGGGAAGGGCTACGAGCAGTACTTC
TRBJ1-1 14 TRBV7-3 TRBD1 once CASSSGQGTTEAFF TGTGCCAGCAGCTCGGGACAGGGGACCACTGAAGCTTTCTTT
TRBJ2-7 15 TRBV6-6 TRBD2 - CASSPPLAGAYEQYF TGTGCCAGCAGTCCTCCTTTAGCGGGAGCCTACGAGCAGTACTTC
TRBJ2-4 13 TRBV5-8 - - CASSLVGPNIQYF TGTGCCAGCAGCTTGGTTGGCCCAAACATTCAGTACTTC
TRBJ1-1 9 TRBV4-3 - once CASSDQGFF TGCGCCAGCAGCGATCAGGGTTTCTTT
TRBJ2-7 15 TRBV5-4 - - CASSYPGTRGHEQYF TGTGCCAGCAGCTATCCCGGGACAAGAGGGCACGAGCAGTACTTC
TRBJ2-1 16 TRBV7-2 - - CASSLVFGGSYNEQFF TGTGCCAGCAGCTTAGTTTTCGGGGGCTCCTACAATGAGCAGTTCTTC
TRBJ2-1 16 TRBV1 - - CTSSQVTAGRYNEQFF TGCACCAGCAGCCAAGTTACAGCGGGACGCTACAATGAGCAGTTCTTC
TRBJ1-1 16 TRBV5-6 - - CASSLRDRRWFTEAFF TGTGCCAGCAGCTTACGAGACAGGAGGTGGTTCACTGAAGCTTTCTTT
TRBJ1-4 17 TRBV10-3 - - CAISESFRGGDNEKLFF TGTGCCATCAGTGAGTCGTTCCGGGGAGGGGACAATGAAAAACTGTTTTTT
TRBJ2-5 15 TRBV29-1 TRBD2 - CSVGGPSGRMETQYF TGCAGCGTTGGGGGGCCTAGCGGGAGAATGGAGACCCAGTACTTC
TRBJ1-2 15 TRBV4-2 - few CASSHVGQADYGYTF TGTGCCAGCAGCCATGTAGGACAAGCAGACTATGGCTACACCTTC
TRBJ2-5 15 TRBV7-6 - - CASSFLGGIRETQYF TGTGCCAGCAGCTTCCTCGGTGGGATTCGGGAGACCCAGTACTTC
TRBJ2-1 11 TRBV7-9 - - CASSPPPEQFF TGTGCCAGCAGTCCTCCCCCTGAGCAGTTCTTC
TRBJ1-1 15 TRBV2 - - CASRDVRDQSAEAFF TGTGCCAGCAGGGATGTCCGGGACCAGAGCGCTGAAGCTTTCTTT
TRBJ2-5 15 TRBV15 - - CATSRDRGAQETQYF TGTGCCACCAGCAGAGATCGGGGGGCCCAAGAGACCCAGTACTTC
TRBJ2-5 17 TRBV18 - few CASSRLALGSIGETQYF TGTGCCAGCTCACGCTTAGCTTTAGGGTCAATCGGAGAGACCCAGTACTTC
TRBJ2-2 15 TRBV28 - - CASSPWDRGTGELFF TGTGCCAGCAGTCCGTGGGATCGGGGGACGGGGGAGCTGTTTTTT